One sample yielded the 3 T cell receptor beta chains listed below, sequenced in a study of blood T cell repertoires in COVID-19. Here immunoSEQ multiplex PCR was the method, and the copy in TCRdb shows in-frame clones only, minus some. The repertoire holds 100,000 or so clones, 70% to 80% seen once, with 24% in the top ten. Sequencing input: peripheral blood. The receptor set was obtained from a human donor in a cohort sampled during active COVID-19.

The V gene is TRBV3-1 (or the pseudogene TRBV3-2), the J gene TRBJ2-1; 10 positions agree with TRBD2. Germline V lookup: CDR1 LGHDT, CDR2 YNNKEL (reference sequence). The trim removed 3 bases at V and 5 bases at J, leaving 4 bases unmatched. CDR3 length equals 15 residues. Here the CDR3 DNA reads TGTGCCAGCAGCCAGGAACTAGCGGGAAACAATGAGCAGTTCTTC. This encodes CASSQELAGNNEQFF.

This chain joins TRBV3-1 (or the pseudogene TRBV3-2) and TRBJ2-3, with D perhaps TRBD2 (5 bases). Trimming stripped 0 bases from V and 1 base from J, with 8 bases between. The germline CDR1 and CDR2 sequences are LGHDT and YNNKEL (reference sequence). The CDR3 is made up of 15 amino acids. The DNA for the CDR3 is TGTGCCAGCAGCCAAGATTATAGCGGCACAGATACGCAGTATTTT. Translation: CASSQDYSGTDTQYF.

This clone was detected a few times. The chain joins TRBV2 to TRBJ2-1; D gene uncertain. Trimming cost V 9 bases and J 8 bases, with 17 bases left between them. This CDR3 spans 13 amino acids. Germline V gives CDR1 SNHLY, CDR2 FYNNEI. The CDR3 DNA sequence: TGTGCCAGTGACGGGTCCACAAGGTATGAGCAGTTCTTC. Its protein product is CASDGSTRYEQFF.